These T cell receptor beta chains were read from a single sample in a study of blood T cell repertoires in COVID-19. Repertoires were generated with immunoSEQ multiplex PCR, while TCRdb's copy carries only in-frame clones and drops some. The table includes 150,000 to 200,000 clones, about 85% detected once. Sequenced material: PBMCs or T cells enriched from blood (not recorded which). Every receptor here comes from a woman in her thirties or forties in a cohort exposed to, infected with or recovered from COVID-19 (not recorded which). CDR3s include the opening cysteine and the closing phenylalanine or tryptophan. The D gene is left open where the match is weak. Size is stated for part of the rows, as once, few or many counts, or as a class when the clone is expanded.

V gene	D gene	J gene	clone size	CDR3 DNA	CDR3 protein
TRBV7-9	TRBD1	TRBJ1-5	NA	TGTGCCAGCAGCCTGACAGGGGCAGGTCAGCCCCAGCATTTT	CASSLTGAGQPQHF
TRBV7-2	NA	TRBJ2-3	NA	TGTGCCAGCAGCTCGGTCGGGAGCACAGATACGCAGTATTTT	CASSSVGSTDTQYF
TRBV29-1	NA	TRBJ2-2	few	TGCAGCGTTGTTTGGGGGGCGAACACCGGGGAGCTGTTTTTT	CSVVWGANTGELFF
TRBV6-5	NA	TRBJ1-6	NA	TGTGCCAGCGCCACGGGGGGAGGAGGTTCACCCCTCCACTTT	CASATGGGGSPLHF
TRBV5-6	NA	TRBJ1-1	NA	TGTGCCAGCAGCTTGGCGAAGACAGAAGCTTTCTTT	CASSLAKTEAFF
TRBV5-1	NA	TRBJ1-2	few	TGCGCCAGCAGCAATGGGGGGACCACTAACTATGGCTACACCTTC	CASSNGGTTNYGYTF
TRBV19	TRBD1	TRBJ1-4	NA	TGTGCCAGTAGGGGGGGACAGGATAATGAAAAACTGTTTTTT	CASRGGQDNEKLFF
TRBV7-9	TRBD1	TRBJ1-3	NA	TGTGCCAGCAGCTTAAAGGACAGGGAGTTCTCTGGAAACACCATATATTTT	CASSLKDREFSGNTIYF
TRBV6-4	TRBD2	TRBJ2-3	many	TGTGCCAGCAGTGGGACTAGCGGCACAGATACGCAGTATTTT	CASSGTSGTDTQYF
TRBV6-1	TRBD2	TRBJ2-3	NA	TGTGCCAGCAGTGTTCAGGGACTAGCGGGGACAGATACGCAGTATTTT	CASSVQGLAGTDTQYF
TRBV4-3	NA	TRBJ2-7	once	TGCGCCAGCAGCCAAGATAGAACTACCTACGAGCAGTACTTC	CASSQDRTTYEQYF
TRBV18	TRBD1	TRBJ1-2	NA	TGTGCCAGCTCACCACGGCCGGACAGGGGGGCCGGCTATGGCTACACCTTC	CASSPRPDRGAGYGYTF
TRBV7-9	TRBD1	TRBJ2-7	NA	TGTGCCAGCGGTTACCGGACAGGGGGTCATTACGAGCAGTACTTC	CASGYRTGGHYEQYF
TRBV7-2	TRBD2	TRBJ2-1	NA	TGTGCCAGCAGCTTGGCTAGCGGAGCAGGATACAATGAGCAGTTCTTC	CASSLASGAGYNEQFF
TRBV5-6	NA	TRBJ1-1	once	TGTGCCAGCAGCCCGTTTCTCCTTCGGGTAGGGAACACTGAAGCTTTCTTT	CASSPFLLRVGNTEAFF
TRBV18	NA	TRBJ1-1	NA	TGTGCCAGCTCACCACCGTTTGCGAAGAACACTGAAGCTTTCTTT	CASSPPFAKNTEAFF
TRBV9	NA	TRBJ2-7	NA	TGTGCCAGCAGCGCATCGACAGGACTCTCCTACGAGCAGTACTTC	CASSASTGLSYEQYF
TRBV2	TRBD1	TRBJ1-2	NA	TGTGCCAGCAGCCCCTGGGACAGGGGGCAAGCGAGCTACACCTTC	CASSPWDRGQASYTF
TRBV5-5	TRBD1	TRBJ1-2	NA	TGTGCCAGCAGTCCCTGGACAGGGTTGGAAGGCTACACCTTC	CASSPWTGLEGYTF
TRBV19	NA	TRBJ1-1	NA	TGTGCCAGTAATACTGAGTACACTGAAGCTTTCTTT	CASNTEYTEAFF
TRBV2	TRBD1	TRBJ1-5	NA	TGTGCCAGCAGTGAGGACAGGGGACCCCAGCCCCAGCATTTT	CASSEDRGPQPQHF
TRBV5-1	TRBD1	TRBJ1-2	NA	TGCGCCAGCAGCACCGCGGACAGGGCCTATGGCTACACCTTC	CASSTADRAYGYTF
TRBV4-1	TRBD1	TRBJ1-1	NA	TGCGCCAGCAGCCTATACCTTCGGCCGGGACAGCTGAACACTGAAGCTTTCTTT	CASSLYLRPGQLNTEAFF
TRBV13	TRBD1	TRBJ2-3	NA	TGTGCCAGCAGCACAACCGGGACAGGGAGAGGTACGCAGTATTTT	CASSTTGTGRGTQYF
TRBV4-1	TRBD1	TRBJ1-2	NA	TGCGCCAGCAGCCAGGGGACAGCTTCTAACTATGGCTACACCTTC	CASSQGTASNYGYTF
TRBV6-2/TRBV6-3	NA	TRBJ1-6	NA	TGTGCCAGCAGTCTACGGGATTTTTCACCCCTCCACTTT	CASSLRDFSPLHF
TRBV13	TRBD1	TRBJ2-7	NA	TGTGCCACCATAAGACAGGGGGCCTTCGAAGGCCACGAGCAGTACTTC	CATIRQGAFEGHEQYF
TRBV7-2	NA	TRBJ1-4	NA	TGTGCCAGCAGCCTACAGGCTGTGGGGGAAAAACTGTTTTTT	CASSLQAVGEKLFF
TRBV11-2	TRBD1	TRBJ2-7	NA	TGTGCCAGCAGACTGGTGGGACAGAGCTTGTACGAGCAGTACTTC	CASRLVGQSLYEQYF
TRBV19	TRBD2	TRBJ2-1	NA	TGTGCCAGTTCATCTAGCGGGGGATCCAATGAGCAGTTCTTC	CASSSSGGSNEQFF
TRBV6-2/TRBV6-3	TRBD1	TRBJ2-7	NA	TGTGCCAGCAGCAAACTCGACAGGGGCGCGGGGGAGCAGTACTTC	CASSKLDRGAGEQYF
TRBV15	NA	TRBJ1-2	NA	TGTGCCACCGGGGTGGCAGGGGCTTACTATGGCTACACCTTC	CATGVAGAYYGYTF
TRBV5-1	NA	TRBJ1-2	NA	TGCGCCAGCAGCTTGACAACTAACTATGGCTACACCTTC	CASSLTTNYGYTF
TRBV6-6	TRBD1	TRBJ2-7	NA	TGTGCCAGCAGTCCCGGGACAGGATCATACCCTTACACCTACGAGCAGTACTTC	CASSPGTGSYPYTYEQYF
TRBV29-1	NA	TRBJ2-1	few	TGCAGCGTTGAAGTGGGCAACAGGGAGCAGTTCTTC	CSVEVGNREQFF
TRBV4-2	NA	TRBJ2-7	NA	TGTGCCAGCAGCCAAGGTATTGTCTACGAGCAGTACTTC	CASSQGIVYEQYF
TRBV7-9	NA	TRBJ2-5	NA	TGTGCCAGCAGCGCCTCGACAGGCCAAGAGACCCAGTACTTC	CASSASTGQETQYF
TRBV4-2	NA	TRBJ1-1	NA	TGTGCCAGCAGCCAAGGGCAACGTATGAAGAACACTGAAGCTTTCTTT	CASSQGQRMKNTEAFF
TRBV28	NA	TRBJ1-5	NA	TGTGCCAGCAGTTTAGGGGGACAACTTTATCAGCCCCAGCATTTT	CASSLGGQLYQPQHF
TRBV5-1	NA	TRBJ1-3	NA	TGCGCCAGCAGCTTTACCGGCCAGGGAACCTTTTCTGGAAACACCATATATTTT	CASSFTGQGTFSGNTIYF
TRBV9	NA	TRBJ2-5	NA	TGTGCCAGCAGCCCTGGAGGGAGCCAAGAGACCCAGTACTTC	CASSPGGSQETQYF
TRBV5-1	NA	TRBJ1-2	NA	TGCGCCAGCAGCGGGGGGGACATCGTCCCTGGCTACACCTTC	CASSGGDIVPGYTF
TRBV7-2	NA	TRBJ1-2	NA	TGTGCCAGCAGCTCTCCGGGACACGGGAACTATGGCTACACCTTC	CASSSPGHGNYGYTF
TRBV15	NA	TRBJ1-1	NA	TGTGCCACCAGCAGGAGAATAGAGGTGAACACTGAAGCTTTCTTT	CATSRRIEVNTEAFF
TRBV4-2	NA	TRBJ2-7	NA	TGTGCCAGCAGCCCTGGGATCGGGGACTCCTACGAGCAGTACTTC	CASSPGIGDSYEQYF
TRBV21-1	NA	TRBJ1-3	NA	TGTGCCAGCAGCAAAGTGACTGGCAGGGGAAAAGGAAACACCATATATTTT	CASSKVTGRGKGNTIYF
TRBV5-4	TRBD2	TRBJ2-3	NA	TGTGCCAGCAGCTCCTTACTAGCGGGGACAGATACGCAGTATTTT	CASSSLLAGTDTQYF
TRBV6-6	TRBD2	TRBJ2-1	NA	TGTGCCAGCAGTTACGGACTAGCGGGAGTTAGTGAGCAGTTCTTC	CASSYGLAGVSEQFF
TRBV5-1	NA	TRBJ2-7	NA	TGCGCCAGCAGCCCGGAAGGCCACAGGTCCCCCTACGAGCAGTACTTC	CASSPEGHRSPYEQYF
TRBV4-1	TRBD1	TRBJ2-7	NA	TGCGCCAGCAGCCAAGGCTCGGGACAGGGGTACGAGCAGTACTTC	CASSQGSGQGYEQYF
TRBV5-1	TRBD1	TRBJ1-3	once	TGCGCCAGCAGCCCGACAGGGGGCTCTGGAAACACCATATATTTT	CASSPTGGSGNTIYF
TRBV11-2	NA	TRBJ2-7	NA	TGTGCCAGCAGCCACTACGAGCAGTACTTC	CASSHYEQYF
TRBV10-1	TRBD2	TRBJ2-1	NA	TGCGCCAGCAGTGGGGCGGGGGCCTACAATGAGCAGTTCTTC	CASSGAGAYNEQFF
TRBV27	NA	TRBJ2-3	NA	TGTGCCAGCAGTGAGGGAGTGACATCTTACGATACGCAGTATTTT	CASSEGVTSYDTQYF